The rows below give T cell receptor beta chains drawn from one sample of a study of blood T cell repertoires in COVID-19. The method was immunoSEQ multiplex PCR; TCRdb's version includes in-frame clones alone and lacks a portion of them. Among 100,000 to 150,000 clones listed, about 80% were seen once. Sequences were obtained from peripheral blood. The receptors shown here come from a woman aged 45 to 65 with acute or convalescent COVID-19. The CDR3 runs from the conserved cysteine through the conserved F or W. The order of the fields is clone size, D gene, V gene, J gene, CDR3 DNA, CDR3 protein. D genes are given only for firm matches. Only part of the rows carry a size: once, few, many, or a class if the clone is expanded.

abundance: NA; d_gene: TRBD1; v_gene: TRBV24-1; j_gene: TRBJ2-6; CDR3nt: TGTGCCACCAGTGATGAAGGACAGGAACAGAGCTCTGGGGCCAACGTCCTGACTTTC; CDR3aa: CATSDEGQEQSSGANVLTF
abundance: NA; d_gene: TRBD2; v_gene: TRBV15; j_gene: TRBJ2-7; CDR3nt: TGTGCCACCAGCAGAGATCCGGTCCGCATAACGTCGGGAGGATCCTACGAGCAGTACTTC; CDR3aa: CATSRDPVRITSGGSYEQYF
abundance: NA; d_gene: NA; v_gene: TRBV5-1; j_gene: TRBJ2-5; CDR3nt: TGCGCCAGCAGCTTTTTGGGAGATATTTACCAAGAGACCCAGTACTTC; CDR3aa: CASSFLGDIYQETQYF
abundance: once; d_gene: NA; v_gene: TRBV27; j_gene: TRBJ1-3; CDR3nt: TGTGCCAGCAGTTTATCAGGCGGCTCTGGAAACACCATATATTTT; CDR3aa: CASSLSGGSGNTIYF
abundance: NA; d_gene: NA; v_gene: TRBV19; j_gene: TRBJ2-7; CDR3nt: TGTGCCAGTAGTATTGCTAGCGTCGGCTACGAGCAGTACTTC; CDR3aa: CASSIASVGYEQYF
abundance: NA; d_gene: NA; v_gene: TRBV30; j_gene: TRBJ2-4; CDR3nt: TGTGCCCTGGAGTCGGACCGGGGGAAAAACATTCAGTACTTC; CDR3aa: CALESDRGKNIQYF
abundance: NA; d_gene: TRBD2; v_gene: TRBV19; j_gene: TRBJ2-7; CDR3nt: TGTGCCAGTAGTATTAGGACTAGCGGGCCCTACGAGCAGTACTTC; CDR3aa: CASSIRTSGPYEQYF
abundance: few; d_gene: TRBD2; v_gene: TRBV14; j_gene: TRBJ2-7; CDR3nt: TGTGCCAGCAGCCGCATAGGACTAGCGAAGGGGACCTACGAGCAGTACTTC; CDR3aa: CASSRIGLAKGTYEQYF
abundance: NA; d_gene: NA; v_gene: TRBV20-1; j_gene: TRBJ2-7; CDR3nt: TGCAGTGCTGGGGGCGAGAACGAGCAGTACTTC; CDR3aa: CSAGGENEQYF
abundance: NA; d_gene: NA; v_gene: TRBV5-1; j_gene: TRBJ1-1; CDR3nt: TGCGCCAGCAGGTCCCAGGGGTCGAACACTGAAGCTTTCTTT; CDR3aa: CASRSQGSNTEAFF